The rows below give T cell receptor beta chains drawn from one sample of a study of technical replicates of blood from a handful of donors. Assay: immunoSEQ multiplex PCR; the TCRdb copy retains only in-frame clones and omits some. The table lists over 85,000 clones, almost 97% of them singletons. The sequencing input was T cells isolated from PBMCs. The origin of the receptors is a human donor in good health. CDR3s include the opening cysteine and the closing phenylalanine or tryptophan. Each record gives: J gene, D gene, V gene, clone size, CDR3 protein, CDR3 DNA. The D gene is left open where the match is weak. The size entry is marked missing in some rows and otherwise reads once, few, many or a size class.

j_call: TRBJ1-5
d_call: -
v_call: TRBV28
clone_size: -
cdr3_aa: CASSPIGTRPQHF
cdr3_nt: TGTGCCAGCAGTCCGATAGGGACAAGGCCCCAGCATTTT

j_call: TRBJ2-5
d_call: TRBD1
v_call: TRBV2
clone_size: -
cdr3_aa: CASRGTGGQETQYF
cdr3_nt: TGTGCCAGCAGGGGGACAGGGGGGCAAGAGACCCAGTACTTC

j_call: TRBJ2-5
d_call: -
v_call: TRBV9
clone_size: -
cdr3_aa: CASSVGEDKTQYF
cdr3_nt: TGTGCCAGCAGCGTAGGAGAGGACAAGACCCAGTACTTC

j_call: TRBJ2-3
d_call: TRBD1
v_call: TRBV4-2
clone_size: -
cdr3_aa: CASSRPGTGATNTQYF
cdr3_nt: TGTGCCAGCAGCCGCCCCGGGACAGGGGCAACAAATACGCAGTATTTT

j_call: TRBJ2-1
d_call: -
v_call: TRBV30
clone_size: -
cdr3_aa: CAWSDSTGKEQFF
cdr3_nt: TGTGCCTGGAGCGATTCAACAGGGAAAGAGCAGTTCTTC

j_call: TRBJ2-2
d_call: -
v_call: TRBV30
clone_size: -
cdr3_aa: CAGAGSGELFF
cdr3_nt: TGTGCCGGCGCGGGGTCCGGGGAGCTGTTTTTT

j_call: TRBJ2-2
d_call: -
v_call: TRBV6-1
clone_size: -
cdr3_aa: CASSRTANTGELFF
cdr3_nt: TGTGCCAGCAGCCGGACAGCGAACACCGGGGAGCTGTTTTTT

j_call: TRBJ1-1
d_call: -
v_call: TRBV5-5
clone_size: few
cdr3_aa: CASRAGIMNTEAFF
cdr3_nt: TGTGCCAGCAGGGCAGGGATCATGAACACTGAAGCTTTCTTT

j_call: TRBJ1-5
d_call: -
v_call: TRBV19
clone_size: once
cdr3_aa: CASGTQNNQPQHF
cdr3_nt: TGTGCCAGCGGGACACAAAACAATCAGCCCCAGCATTTT

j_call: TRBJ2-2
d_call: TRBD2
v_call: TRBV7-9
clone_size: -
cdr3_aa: CASEDPGLEFTGELFF
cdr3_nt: TGTGCCAGCGAGGACCCCGGACTAGAGTTCACCGGGGAGCTGTTTTTT

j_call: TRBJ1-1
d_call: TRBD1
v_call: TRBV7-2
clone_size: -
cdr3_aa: CASSSSTGTGIRGTEAFF
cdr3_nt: TGTGCCAGCAGTTCTAGTACCGGGACAGGGATTAGAGGCACTGAAGCTTTCTTT

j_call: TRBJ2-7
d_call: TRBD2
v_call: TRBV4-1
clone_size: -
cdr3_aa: CASSPEAGGPYEQYF
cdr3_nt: TGCGCCAGCAGCCCCGAGGCGGGAGGGCCCTACGAGCAGTACTTC

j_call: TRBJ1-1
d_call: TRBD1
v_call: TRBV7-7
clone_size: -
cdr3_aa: CASSYGQDTEAFF
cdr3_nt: TGTGCCAGCAGCTACGGACAGGACACTGAAGCTTTCTTT

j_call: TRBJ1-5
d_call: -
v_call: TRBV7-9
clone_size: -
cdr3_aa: CASSRGGQSNQPQHF
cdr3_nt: TGTGCCAGCAGCCGAGGAGGACAGTCCAATCAGCCCCAGCATTTT

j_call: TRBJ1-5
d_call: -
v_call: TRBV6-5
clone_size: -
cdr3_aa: CASSYTGSSNQPQHF
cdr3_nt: TGTGCCAGCAGTTACACAGGGTCTTCAAATCAGCCCCAGCATTTT

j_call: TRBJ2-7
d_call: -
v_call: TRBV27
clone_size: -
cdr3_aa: CASSRDNYEQYF
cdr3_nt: TGTGCCAGCAGCCGGGACAACTACGAGCAGTACTTC

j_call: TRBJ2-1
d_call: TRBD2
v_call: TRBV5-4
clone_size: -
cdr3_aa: CASSLGLAGLNEQFF
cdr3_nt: TGTGCCAGCAGCCTGGGACTAGCGGGGTTAAATGAGCAGTTCTTC

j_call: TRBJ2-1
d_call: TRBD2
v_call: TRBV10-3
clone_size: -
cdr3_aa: CAISSGSSGEQFF
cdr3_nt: TGTGCCATCAGTAGCGGGAGCTCCGGTGAGCAGTTCTTC

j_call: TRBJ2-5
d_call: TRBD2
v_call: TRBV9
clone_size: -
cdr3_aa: CASSVTGGREETQYF
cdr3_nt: TGTGCCAGCAGCGTAACAGGCGGGAGGGAAGAGACCCAGTACTTC

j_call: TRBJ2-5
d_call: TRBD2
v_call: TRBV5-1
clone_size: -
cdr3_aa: CASSPRLAGAQETQYF
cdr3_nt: TGCGCCAGCAGCCCCCGACTAGCTGGGGCCCAAGAGACCCAGTACTTC